The TCR beta chain described here comes from a study of immune evolution from preneoplasia to lung adenocarcinoma. Overall study results and limits: Later-stage lesions seemingly showed higher T cell density and diversity than normal lung. From normal lung to invasive adenocarcinoma, top clone frequencies appeared to decrease.

TCRdb's copy holds only in-frame clones and misses some; the assay was immunoSEQ multiplex PCR. The data hold approximately 7,500 clones, with 79% observed a single time. Worth noting for this clone: The target antigen is unknown.

V lost 1 base to trimming and J lost 11 bases, with 12 bases between them. The CDR3 sequence is 13 residues long. The germline CDR1 and CDR2 sequences are SGHTA and FQGNSA. Resections took place in Japan or China from about 2014 to 2017. Two lung cancer pathologists independently confirmed each histologic diagnosis. Sample: FFPE invasive lung adenocarcinoma tissue. The sequence derives from a person aged 35 to 50 with lung adenocarcinoma. The genes are TRBV7-2 and TRBJ2-1; D tentatively fits TRBD1 or TRBD2 (5 bases each). In DNA, the CDR3 is TGTGCCAGCAGCTTAGACCCGGGGCCTAAGCAGTTCTTC. It codes for CASSLDPGPKQFF.